The following is a T cell receptor beta chain sequence with its context. No cognate antigen has been identified for it. No base-level quality is on record; no much larger clone is a single base apart. This record comes from a study of shared clonotypes between healthy human individuals (dated by TCRdb to 2020 to 2022). Some background on the complete study: The cohort included three men and a couple of women between 18 and 49 years of age. Different laboratories and diverse techniques were used to prepare libraries and sequence TCR repertoires, to increase sequencing depth and limit assay-specific biases. The study deeply sequenced blood TCR repertoires of five healthy adults to estimate repertoire size and the extent of clonotype sharing between individuals. For each donor, CD4 naive and CD4 memory were each given three plates, CD8 naive was given two plates, and CD8 memory was given one plate. Between about 0.8 and 9 billion PBMCs per donor were obtained by leukapheresis. General conclusions and limits of the study: Higher generation probabilities were observed for clonotypes shared by all four sorted-subset donors than for non-shared clonotypes. When a few donors were compared, the shared fraction of clonotypes was roughly 4.8% for naive CD4, roughly 3.3% for naive CD8, 2% to 2.5% for memory CD4, and under 0.5% for memory CD8. Rarefaction of sorted-subset datasets indicated incomplete sequencing despite the large sequencing depth. Naive subsets generally had larger estimated clonotype richness than memory subsets did. Pairwise subsampling led to the expectation that sequencing depth would affect the degree of clonotype sharing among donors. Only blood was sampled, and tissue TCR repertoires likely differ from those in blood. Because the study included only a small number of donors, the genetic and exposure-history diversity represented was limited.

Using the deep immunoSEQ assay, TCR CDR3 regions were amplified from genomic DNA by multiplex PCR. Extracted genomic DNA from each cell subset was distributed evenly across all wells of several immunoSEQ 96-well plates, and each plate was treated as a replicate. For sorted subsets, each replicate PCR was loaded with roughly 0.2 ug genomic DNA, equivalent to roughly 30,000 T cell genomes. The purified libraries were quantified using a Qubit 3.0 fluorometer, sized with a Bioanalyzer 2100, and then quantified again using the KAPA Library Quantification kit. Every immunoSEQ 96-well plate was sequenced on a dedicated single-read 150-cycle Illumina NextSeq 550 flow cell. As for the authors' bioinformatics: Because the immunoSEQ output included only junctional sequences and no quality scores, the filtering could not be the same as the filtering used for full-length reads. To assign V/J genes and CDR3, sequences were annotated against IMGT germline references using PyIR, a Python wrapper for IgBLAST v1.9. Any read was removed if the V/J assignment was weak (E-value above 1e-6), the CDR3 was missing, or the read contained stop codons, out-of-frame junctions, or ambiguous translated residues. V3J clonotypes were defined by identical inferred V gene, J gene, and CDR3 amino acid sequence. The percentage overlap between two repertoires was calculated by dividing the number of shared unique clonotypes by the size of the smaller repertoire. Repertoire richness was assessed with RTK rarefaction, the Chao1 estimator, and Recon v2.1 estimates of unobserved clonotypes. Generation probabilities were computed with OLGA for all TCRbeta clonotypes obtained by the gDNA method from a few donors. As stored in TCRdb, this immuneACCESS dataset retains in-frame rearrangements with V and J assigned. A fraction of the clones does not appear; measured against another copy, unresolved V genes explain less than half of the discrepancy, and the remainder lacks a known reason. The DNA gave D and trimming, while V, J and clone size come from that table. The sample has 2,100,000 or so clones on record, around 95% of them singletons. Roughly 0.13% of the sample belongs to the ten largest clones.

Looking up the germline V gene yields CDR1 MDHEN and CDR2 SYDVKM. The CDR3 measures 14 amino acids from cysteine to phenylalanine. Solely the CDR3 DNA is kept, with 42 bases framed from the first base. The V end gives up 1 base and the J end 4 bases, leaving 1 base in the junction not matched to a gene. The donors were healthy, HIV-negative adults who had no recently reported acute infections or vaccinations. Every donor was a Caucasian adult living in Nashville, Tennessee, USA. CD4+ T cells were enriched by magnetic negative selection, after which naive cells were positively selected on CD45RA and the negative fraction was taken as the memory subset. After blood collection by leukapheresis, PBMCs were isolated using Ficoll-Histopaque density gradient centrifugation and then cryopreserved in the vapor phase of liquid nitrogen. Analytical flow cytometry was used to check the purity and quantity of each magnetically sorted T cell population. Genomic DNA was isolated from every sorted fraction and measured by UV absorbance on a Nanodrop 2000c.

The sequence links TRBV28 to TRBJ1-1; 9 central nucleotides agree with TRBD1. The sample was naive CD4+ T cells sorted from blood. The intended sense of this specimen's cell subset or site label: CD45RA+ positively selected. This clonotype originated in a man younger than 35 in good health. The DNA reads as follows: TGTGCCAGCAGTTTATCGACAGGGGGCACTGAAGCTTTCTTT. The translation is CASSLSTGGTEAFF.